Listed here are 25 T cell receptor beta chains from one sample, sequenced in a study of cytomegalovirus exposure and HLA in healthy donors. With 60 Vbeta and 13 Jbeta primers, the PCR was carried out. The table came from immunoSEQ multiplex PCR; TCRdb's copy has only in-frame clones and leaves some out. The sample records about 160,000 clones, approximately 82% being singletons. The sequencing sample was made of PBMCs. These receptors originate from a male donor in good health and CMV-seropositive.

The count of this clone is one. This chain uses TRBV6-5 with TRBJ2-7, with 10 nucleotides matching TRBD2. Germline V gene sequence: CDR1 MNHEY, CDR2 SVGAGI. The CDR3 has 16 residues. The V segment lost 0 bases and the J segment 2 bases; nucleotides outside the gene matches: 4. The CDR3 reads CASSYSLAGDTYEQYF. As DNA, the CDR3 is TGTGCCAGCAGTTACTCCCTAGCGGGGGACACCTACGAGCAGTACTTC.

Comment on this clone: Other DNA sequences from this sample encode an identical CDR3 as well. The CDR3 is CASSLSSGGYNEQFF. The CDR3 DNA sequence: TGTGCCAGCAGCTTGTCAAGCGGGGGTTACAATGAGCAGTTCTTC. The rearrangement joins TRBV7-2 to TRBJ2-1, with 8 bases matching TRBD2. There are 15 residues in the CDR3. Germline V lookup: CDR1 SGHTA, CDR2 FQGNSA. J lost 4 bases, V lost 3 bases, and 5 bases had no gene match.

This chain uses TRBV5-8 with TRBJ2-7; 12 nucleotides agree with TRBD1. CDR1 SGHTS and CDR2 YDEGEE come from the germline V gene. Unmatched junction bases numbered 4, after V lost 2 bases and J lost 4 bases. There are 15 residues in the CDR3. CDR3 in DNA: TGTGCCAGCAGCTTCCGGGACAGGGGGCTTTACGAGCAGTACTTC. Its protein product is CASSFRDRGLYEQYF.

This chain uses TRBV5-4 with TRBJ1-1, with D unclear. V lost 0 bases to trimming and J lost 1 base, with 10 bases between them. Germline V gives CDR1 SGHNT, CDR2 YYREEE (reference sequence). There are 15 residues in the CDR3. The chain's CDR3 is CASSLVVDSNTEAFF. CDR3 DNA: TGTGCCAGCAGCTTGGTTGTAGACTCGAACACTGAAGCTTTCTTT.

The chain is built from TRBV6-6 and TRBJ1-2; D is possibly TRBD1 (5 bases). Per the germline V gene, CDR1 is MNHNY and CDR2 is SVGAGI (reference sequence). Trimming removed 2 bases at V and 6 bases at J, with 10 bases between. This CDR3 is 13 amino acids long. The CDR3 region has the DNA TGTGCCAGCAGTTACAAGGGGTCCGATGGCTACACCTTC. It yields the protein CASSYKGSDGYTF.

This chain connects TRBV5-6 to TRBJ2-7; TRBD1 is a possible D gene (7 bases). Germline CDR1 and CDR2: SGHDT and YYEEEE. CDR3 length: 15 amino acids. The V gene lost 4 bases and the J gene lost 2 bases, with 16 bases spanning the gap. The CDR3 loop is CASSLGGTAAYEQYF. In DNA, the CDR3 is TGTGCCAGCAGCCTGGGCGGGACAGCGGCCTACGAGCAGTACTTC.

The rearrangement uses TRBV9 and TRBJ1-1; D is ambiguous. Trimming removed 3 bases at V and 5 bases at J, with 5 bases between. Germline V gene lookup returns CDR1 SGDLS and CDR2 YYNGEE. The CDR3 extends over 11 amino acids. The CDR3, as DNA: TGTGCCAGCAGCGCGCAGACTGAAGCTTTCTTT. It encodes CASSAQTEAFF.

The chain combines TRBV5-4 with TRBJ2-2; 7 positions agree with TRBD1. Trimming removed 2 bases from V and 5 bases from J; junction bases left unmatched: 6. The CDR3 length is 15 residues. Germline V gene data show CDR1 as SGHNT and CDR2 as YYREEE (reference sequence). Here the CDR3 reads CASSLPGGLTGELFF. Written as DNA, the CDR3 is TGTGCCAGCAGCTTACCAGGGGGATTAACCGGGGAGCTGTTTTTT.

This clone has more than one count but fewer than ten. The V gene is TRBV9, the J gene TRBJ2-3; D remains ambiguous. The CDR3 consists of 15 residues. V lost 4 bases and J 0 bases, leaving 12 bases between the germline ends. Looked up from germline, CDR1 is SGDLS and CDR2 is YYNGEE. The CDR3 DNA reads TGTGCCAGCAGCCCCCACTTATCTAGCACAGATACGCAGTATTTT. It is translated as CASSPHLSSTDTQYF.

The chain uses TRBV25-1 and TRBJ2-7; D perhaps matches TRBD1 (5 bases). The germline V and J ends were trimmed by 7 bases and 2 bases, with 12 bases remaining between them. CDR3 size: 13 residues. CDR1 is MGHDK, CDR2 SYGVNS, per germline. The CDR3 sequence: CASKSDNTYEQYF. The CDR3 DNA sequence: TGTGCCAGCAAGTCGGACAACACCTACGAGCAGTACTTC.

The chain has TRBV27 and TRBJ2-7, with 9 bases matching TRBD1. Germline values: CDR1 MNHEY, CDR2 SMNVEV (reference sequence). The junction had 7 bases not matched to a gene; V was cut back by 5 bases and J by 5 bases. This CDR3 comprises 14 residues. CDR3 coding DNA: TGTGCCAGCAGTCTAGGGACAGGGCCCAACGAGCAGTACTTC. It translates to CASSLGTGPNEQYF.

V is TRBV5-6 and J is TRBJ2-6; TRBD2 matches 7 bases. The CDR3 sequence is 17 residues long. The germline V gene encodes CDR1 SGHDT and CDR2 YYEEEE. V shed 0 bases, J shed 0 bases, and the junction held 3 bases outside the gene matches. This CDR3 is CASSLAGTISGANVLTF. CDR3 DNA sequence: TGTGCCAGCAGCTTGGCGGGGACTATCTCTGGGGCCAACGTCCTGACTTTC.

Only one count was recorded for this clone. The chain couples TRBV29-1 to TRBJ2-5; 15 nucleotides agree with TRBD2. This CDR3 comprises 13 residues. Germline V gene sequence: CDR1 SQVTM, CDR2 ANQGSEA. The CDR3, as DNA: TGCACCTTTAACGGACTAGCGGGAGGGTCCCAGTACTTC. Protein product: CTFNGLAGGSQYF.

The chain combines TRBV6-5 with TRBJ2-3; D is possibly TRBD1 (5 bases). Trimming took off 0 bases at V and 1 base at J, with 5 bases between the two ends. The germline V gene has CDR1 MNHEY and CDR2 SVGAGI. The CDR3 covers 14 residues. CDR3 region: CASSYSGGTDTQYF. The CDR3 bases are TGTGCCAGCAGTTACTCAGGGGGCACAGATACGCAGTATTTT.

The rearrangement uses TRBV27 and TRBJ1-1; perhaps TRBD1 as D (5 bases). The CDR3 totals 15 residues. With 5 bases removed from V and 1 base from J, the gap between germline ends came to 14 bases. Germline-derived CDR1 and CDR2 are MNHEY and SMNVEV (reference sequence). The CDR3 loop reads CASSQQGWGNTEAFF. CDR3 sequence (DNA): TGTGCCAGCAGTCAGCAGGGTTGGGGGAACACTGAAGCTTTCTTT.

The DNA of the CDR3 is TGTGCCAGCAGCGTTACGGGGGGAGATTCACCCCTCCACTTT. It encodes CASSVTGGDSPLHF. The chain joins TRBV9 to TRBJ1-6, with a weak D call TRBD1 (5 bases). Germline CDR1 SGDLS, CDR2 YYNGEE. The CDR3 length is 14 residues. V gave up 2 bases and J gave up 8 bases, with 11 bases separating them.

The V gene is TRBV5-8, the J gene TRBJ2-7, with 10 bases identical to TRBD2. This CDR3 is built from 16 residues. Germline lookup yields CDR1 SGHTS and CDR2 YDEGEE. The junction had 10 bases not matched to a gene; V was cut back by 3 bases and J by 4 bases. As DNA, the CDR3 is TGTGCCAGCAGCTATCCGCTAGCGGGAGTGGGTTACGAGCAGTACTTC. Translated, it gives CASSYPLAGVGYEQYF.

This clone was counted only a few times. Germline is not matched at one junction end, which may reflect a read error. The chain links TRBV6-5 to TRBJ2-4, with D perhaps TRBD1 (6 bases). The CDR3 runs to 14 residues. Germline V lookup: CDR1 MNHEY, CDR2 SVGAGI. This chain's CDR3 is CASSYSGTKNSQYF. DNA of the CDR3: TGTGCCAGCAGTTATTCCGGGACAAAAAACAGTCAGTACTTC.

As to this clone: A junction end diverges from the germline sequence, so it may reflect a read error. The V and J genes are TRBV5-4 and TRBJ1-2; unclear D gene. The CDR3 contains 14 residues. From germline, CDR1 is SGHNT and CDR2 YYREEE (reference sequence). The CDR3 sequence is CVSSLGLHDYGYTF. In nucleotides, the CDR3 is TGTGTCAGCAGCTTAGGACTTCACGACTATGGCTACACCTTC.

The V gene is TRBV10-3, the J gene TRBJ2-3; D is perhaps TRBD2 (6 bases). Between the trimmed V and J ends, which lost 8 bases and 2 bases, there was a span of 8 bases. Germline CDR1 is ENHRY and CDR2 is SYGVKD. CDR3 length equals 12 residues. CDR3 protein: CAIGGNTDTQYF. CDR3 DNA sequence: TGTGCCATCGGGGGGAACACAGATACGCAGTATTTT.

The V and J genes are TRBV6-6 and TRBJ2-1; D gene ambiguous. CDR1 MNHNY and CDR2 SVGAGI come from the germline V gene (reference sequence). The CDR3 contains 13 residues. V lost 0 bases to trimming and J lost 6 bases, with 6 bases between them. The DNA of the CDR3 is TGTGCCAGCAGTTACTCGTCCGGCAATGAGCAGTTCTTC. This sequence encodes CASSYSSGNEQFF.

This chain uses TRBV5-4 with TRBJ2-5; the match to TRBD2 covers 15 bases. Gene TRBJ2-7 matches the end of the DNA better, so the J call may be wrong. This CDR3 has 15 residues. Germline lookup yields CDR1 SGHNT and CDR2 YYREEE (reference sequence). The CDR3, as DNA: TGTGCCAGCAGCGGGACTAGCGGGAGGTGGTACGAGCAGTACTTC. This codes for CASSGTSGRWYEQYF.

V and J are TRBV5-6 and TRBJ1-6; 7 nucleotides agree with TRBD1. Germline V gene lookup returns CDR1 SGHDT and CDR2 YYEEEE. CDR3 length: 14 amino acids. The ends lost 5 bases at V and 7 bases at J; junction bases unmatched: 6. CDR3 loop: CASSTQGINSPLHF. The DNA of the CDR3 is TGTGCCAGCAGTACACAGGGGATCAATTCACCCCTCCACTTT.

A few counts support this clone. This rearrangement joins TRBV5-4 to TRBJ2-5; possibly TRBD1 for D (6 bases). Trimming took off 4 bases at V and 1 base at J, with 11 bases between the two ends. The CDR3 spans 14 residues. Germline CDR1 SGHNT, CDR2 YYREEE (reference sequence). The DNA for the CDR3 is TGTGCCAGCAGCCCGGGACATACCCAAGAGACCCAGTACTTC. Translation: CASSPGHTQETQYF.

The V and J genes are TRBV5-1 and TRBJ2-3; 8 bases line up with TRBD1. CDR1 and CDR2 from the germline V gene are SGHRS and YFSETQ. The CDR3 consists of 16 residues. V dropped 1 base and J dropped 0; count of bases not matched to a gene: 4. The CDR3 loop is CASSLRDRTSTDTQYF. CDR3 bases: TGCGCCAGCAGCTTGAGGGACAGGACTAGCACAGATACGCAGTATTTT.